The TCR beta chain under discussion was sequenced for a study of T cells in tuberculosis. Study details: CD1B tetramers identified T cells specific for mycobacterial lipid GMM.

Germline CDR1 SGHRS, CDR2 YFSETQ. The CDR3 is made up of 13 amino acids. V shed 4 bases and J shed 4 bases, with 11 bases lying between them. Sequencing used immunoSEQ multiplex PCR; TCRdb keeps in-frame clones, though not all of them. The sample yields about 35,000 clones, nearly 90% seen once. The time point is: new active TB diagnosis, blood taken before or within 7 days of starting treatment. Confirmation came from sputum smear and/or culture positivity for M. tuberculosis. This specimen was PBMCs, taken at tuberculosis diagnosis. The source is an adult with tuberculosis. The V gene is TRBV5-1, the J gene TRBJ1-2, with D possibly matching TRBD1 (6 bases). CDR3 residues: CASSRQVGYGYTF. The CDR3 bases are TGCGCCAGCAGCCGACAGGTTGGCTATGGCTACACCTTC.